The 20 T cell receptor beta chains below all came from one sample that was sequenced in a study of CD8 T cells in Susac syndrome. Random hexamers primed reverse transcription of roughly 0.45 to 1 ug RNA. TCRdb used MiXCR to reprocess the immunoSEQ multiplex PCR reads, holding one entry per CDR3 protein. The data contain around 110,000 distinct CDR3 sequences, 95% to 96% of them singletons. Sequencing was done on a sample of CD4+ T cells from PBMCs. The receptors were sampled from a human donor with Susac syndrome.

V and J are TRBV29-1 and TRBJ2-3, with D possibly TRBD1 on 6 matching bases. The CDR3 length is 13 residues. Germline V gene lookup returns CDR1 SQVTM and CDR2 ANQGSEA. V lost 6 bases to trimming and J lost 6 bases, with 16 bases between them. This CDR3 reads CSVGHRLSDTQYF. Here the CDR3 DNA reads TGCAGCGTGGGACATAGATTGTCTGATACGCAGTATTTT.

The rearrangement joins TRBV12-3 or TRBV12-4 to TRBJ1-1; 8 nucleotides match TRBD1. This CDR3 region has 12 residues. Unmatched junction bases numbered 7, after V lost 5 bases and J lost 11 bases. The DNA for the CDR3 is TGTGCCAGCAGTCCCCAGACAGGGGCTGCTTTCTTT. Protein product: CASSPQTGAAFF.

The chain couples TRBV5-1 to TRBJ2-7; 7 bases map to TRBD1. The CDR3 extends over 13 amino acids. Trimming removed 3 bases from V and 3 bases from J; junction bases left unmatched: 3. Germline CDR1 SGHRS, CDR2 YFSETQ. The CDR3 DNA follows: TGCGCCAGCAGCTCGACAGGGAACTACGAGCAGTACTTC. It codes for CASSSTGNYEQYF.

The chain employs TRBV20-1 and TRBJ2-2; no clear D gene. V was shortened by 2 bases and J by 7 bases, with 2 bases between the two germline ends. Germline lookup yields CDR1 DFQATT and CDR2 SNEGSKA (reference sequence). The CDR3 covers 10 residues. DNA for the CDR3: TGCAGTGCTAGACGCGGGGAGCTGTTTTTT. Encoded protein: CSARRGELFF.

The chain joins TRBV18 to TRBJ2-7, with D perhaps TRBD1 (7 bases). Germline CDR1 KGHSH, CDR2 LQKENI. CDR3 size: 16 residues. V lost 6 bases, J lost 5 bases, and 23 bases lay in between. The CDR3 DNA reads TGTGCCAGCTCGTGGGGAGTCCTGGGCAGGGGGGACGAGCAGTACTTC. Protein product: CASSWGVLGRGDEQYF.

CDR3 protein: CAWTNGRNGEQFF. Here the CDR3 DNA reads TGTGCCTGGACTAACGGGAGGAATGGTGAGCAGTTCTTC. The chain joins TRBV30 to TRBJ2-1, with 7 bases that match TRBD2. V was clipped by 4 bases and J by 9 bases; unmatched bases: 9. Germline CDR1 GTSNPN, CDR2 SVGIG (reference sequence). This CDR3 has 13 residues.

This clonotype was picked up one time. The V and J genes are TRBV14 and TRBJ2-4; either TRBD1 or TRBD2 may fit D (5 bases each). The CDR3 length is 17 residues. The V gene lost 3 bases and the J gene lost 3 bases, with 18 bases spanning the gap. CDR1 and CDR2 from the germline V gene are SGHDN and FVKESK. CDR3 bases: TGTGCCAGCAGCCAGACTAAGGGGATGGAAGGCAAAAACATTCAGTACTTC. Translating gives CASSQTKGMEGKNIQYF. Looking up the rest from reference TRBV14 and TRBJ2-4 gives the full variable domain: EAGVTQFPSHSVIEKGQTVTLRCDPISGHDNLYWYRRVMGKEIKFLLHFVKESKQDESGMPNNRFLAERTGGTYSTLKVQPAELEDSGVYFCASSQTKGMEGKNIQYFGAGTRLSVL.

V gene TRBV6-6 combines with J gene TRBJ2-7; 11 positions agree with TRBD2. The germline V gene has CDR1 MNHNY and CDR2 SVGAGI (reference sequence). J lost 2 bases, V lost 7 bases, and 7 bases had no gene match. The CDR3 consists of 15 residues. CDR3 loop: CASTSGTSGTYEQYF. As DNA, the CDR3 is TGTGCCAGCACCTCCGGGACTAGCGGTACCTACGAGCAGTACTTC.

The chain employs TRBV20-1 and TRBJ2-5, with a weak D call TRBD2 (6 bases). V gave up 5 bases and J gave up 1 base, with 8 bases separating them. Germline CDR1 DFQATT, CDR2 SNEGSKA (reference sequence). The CDR3 loop spans 12 amino acids. CDR3 residues: CSAEAGQETQYF. The CDR3 DNA follows: TGCAGTGCTGAAGCGGGCCAAGAGACCCAGTACTTC.

The table lists this clonotype with a count of one. The chain recombines TRBV24-1 with TRBJ2-3, with no clear D. Trimming stripped 4 bases from V and 3 bases from J, with 4 bases between. The CDR3 extends over 12 amino acids. Germline V CDR1 and CDR2: KGHDR, SFDVKD. CDR3 sequence reads: CATSEQTDTQYF. Here the CDR3 DNA reads TGTGCCACCAGTGAACAGACAGATACGCAGTATTTT.

The chain recombines TRBV29-1 with TRBJ1-3; tentative D call: TRBD1 (5 bases). The CDR3 sequence is 14 residues long. With 6 bases removed from V and 1 base from J, the gap between germline ends came to 13 bases. The germline CDR1 and CDR2 sequences are SQVTM and ANQGSEA. CDR3 bases: TGCAGCGTCGCAGGGAAGGCATCTGGAAACACCATATATTTT. This codes for CSVAGKASGNTIYF.

The chain uses TRBV12-3 or TRBV12-4 and TRBJ2-5; 10 bases line up with TRBD1. Trimming at V came to 5 bases and at J to 3 bases, leaving 6 bases not matched to a gene. The CDR3 consists of 15 residues. CDR3: CASSRTGGREETQYF. The CDR3 DNA follows: TGTGCCAGCAGTCGGACAGGGGGTAGAGAAGAGACCCAGTACTTC.

This chain connects TRBV28 to TRBJ2-7, with D unresolved. Trimming took off 3 bases at V and 3 bases at J, with 9 bases between the two ends. The CDR3 has 13 amino acids. Germline values: CDR1 MDHEN, CDR2 SYDVKM. The CDR3 reads CASSLHSYYEQYF. In nucleotides, the CDR3 is TGTGCCAGCAGTTTGCACAGCTACTACGAGCAGTACTTC.

This clonotype was seen a few times. The rearrangement links TRBV3-1 to TRBJ2-7; 7 bases are shared with TRBD1. V lost 4 bases and J lost 4; bases outside the gene matches: 4. The CDR3 is 13 amino acids. Germline CDR1 and CDR2: LGHDT and YNNKEL (reference sequence). The CDR3 nucleotides are TGTGCCAGCAGCCGTGGACAGGAGTACGAGCAGTACTTC. Translating gives CASSRGQEYEQYF.

The genes are TRBV18 and TRBJ1-2, with TRBD1 matching over 8 bases. The CDR3 runs to 15 residues. Trimming at V came to 3 bases and at J to 3 bases, leaving 6 bases not matched to a gene. Germline-derived CDR1 and CDR2 are KGHSH and LQKENI. CDR3: CASSPNSDRDYGYTF. The DNA for the CDR3 is TGTGCCAGCTCACCGAACTCGGACAGGGACTATGGCTACACCTTC.

This clonotype appeared once. The rearrangement links TRBV19 to TRBJ2-1; D may match TRBD1 or TRBD2 (6 bases each). Trimming cost V 5 bases and J 4 bases, with 15 bases left between them. Germline CDR1 LNHDA, CDR2 SQIVND (reference sequence). This CDR3 is 15 amino acids long. CDR3 protein: CASSRRAGVYNEQFF. CDR3 in DNA: TGTGCCAGTAGTCGGAGGGCAGGGGTGTACAATGAGCAGTTCTTC.

This sequence joins TRBV7-9 and TRBJ1-5; D not certain. With 5 bases removed from V and 2 bases from J, the gap between germline ends came to 10 bases. This CDR3 contains 14 residues. Germline V lookup: CDR1 SEHNR, CDR2 FQNEAQ (reference sequence). The CDR3 loop reads CASSLSSGNQPQHF. The CDR3 coding sequence is TGTGCCAGCAGCCTGTCCTCTGGCAATCAGCCCCAGCATTTT.

CDR3 sequence (DNA): TGTGCCAGCAGTGAGGGGAAAGCGGGAGTGGGAGAGCAGTTCTTC. This sequence encodes CASSEGKAGVGEQFF. The chain joins TRBV6-4 to TRBJ2-1, with 8 bases that match TRBD2. V lost 3 bases to trimming and J lost 10 bases; unmatched junction nucleotides: 11. The germline gives CDR1 MRHNA, CDR2 SNTAGT. The CDR3 consists of 15 residues.

A single count supports this clonotype. This chain links TRBV14 with TRBJ2-1; TRBD2 matches at 9 bases. The CDR3 consists of 15 residues. The V and J ends lost 4 bases and 6 bases, in that order; junction bases with no gene match: 7. The germline V gene has CDR1 SGHDN and CDR2 FVKESK. The DNA of the CDR3 is TGTGCCAGCAGCCCGCCCGGGACTAGCAGCAATGAGCAGTTCTTC. It codes for CASSPPGTSSNEQFF.

This clonotype appeared once. The chain couples TRBV6-5 to TRBJ1-1; D possibly corresponds to TRBD1 (5 bases). The CDR3 length is 15 residues. Per the germline V gene, CDR1 is MNHEY and CDR2 is SVGAGI. Trimming removed 7 bases from V and 5 bases from J, with 20 bases in between. The CDR3 DNA sequence: TGTGCCAGCACCCTCGTGAGGGGCGCGTCGACTGAAGCTTTCTTT. Protein: CASTLVRGASTEAFF.